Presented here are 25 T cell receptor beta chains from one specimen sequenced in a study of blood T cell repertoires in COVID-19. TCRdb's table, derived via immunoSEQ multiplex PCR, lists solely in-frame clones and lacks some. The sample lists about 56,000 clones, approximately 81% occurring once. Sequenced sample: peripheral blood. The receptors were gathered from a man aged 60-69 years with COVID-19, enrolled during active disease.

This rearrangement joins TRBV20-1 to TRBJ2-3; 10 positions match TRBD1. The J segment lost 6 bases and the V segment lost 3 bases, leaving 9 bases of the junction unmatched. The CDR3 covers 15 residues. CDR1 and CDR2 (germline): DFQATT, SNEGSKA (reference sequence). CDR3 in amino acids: CSASKGQGVLDTQYF. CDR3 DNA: TGCAGTGCTAGTAAAGGACAGGGGGTTTTGGATACGCAGTATTTT.

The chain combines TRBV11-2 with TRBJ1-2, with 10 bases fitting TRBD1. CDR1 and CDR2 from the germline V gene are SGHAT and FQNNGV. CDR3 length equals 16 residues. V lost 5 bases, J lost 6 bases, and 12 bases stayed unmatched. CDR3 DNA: TGTGCCAGCAGCCAGCGAGTCCCCGGGACAGGGGATGGCTACACCTTC. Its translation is CASSQRVPGTGDGYTF.

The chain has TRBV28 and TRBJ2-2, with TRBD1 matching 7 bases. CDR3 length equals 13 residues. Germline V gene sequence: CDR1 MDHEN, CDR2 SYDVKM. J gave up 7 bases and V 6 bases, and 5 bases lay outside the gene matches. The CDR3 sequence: CASRGGAGGELFF. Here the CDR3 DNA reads TGTGCCAGCAGAGGGGGCGCGGGCGGGGAGCTGTTTTTT.

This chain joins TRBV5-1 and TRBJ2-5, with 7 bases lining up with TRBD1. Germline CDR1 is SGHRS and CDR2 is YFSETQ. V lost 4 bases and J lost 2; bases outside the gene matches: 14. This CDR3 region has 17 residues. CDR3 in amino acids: CASSRGASGGKQETQYF. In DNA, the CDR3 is TGCGCCAGCAGCCGCGGTGCATCAGGGGGAAAACAAGAGACCCAGTACTTC.

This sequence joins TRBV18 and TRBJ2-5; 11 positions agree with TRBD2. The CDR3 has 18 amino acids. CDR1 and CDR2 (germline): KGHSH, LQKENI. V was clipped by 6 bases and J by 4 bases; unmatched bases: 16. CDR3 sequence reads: CASSRTLKTSGDRETQYF. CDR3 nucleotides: TGTGCCAGCTCCCGAACCCTAAAGACTAGCGGGGATAGAGAGACCCAGTACTTC.

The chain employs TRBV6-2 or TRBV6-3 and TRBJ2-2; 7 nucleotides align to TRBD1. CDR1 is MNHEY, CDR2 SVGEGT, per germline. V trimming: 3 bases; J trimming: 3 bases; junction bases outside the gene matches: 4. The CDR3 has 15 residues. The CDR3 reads CASSYLGQDTGELFF. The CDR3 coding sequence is TGTGCCAGCAGTTATCTAGGACAGGACACCGGGGAGCTGTTTTTT.

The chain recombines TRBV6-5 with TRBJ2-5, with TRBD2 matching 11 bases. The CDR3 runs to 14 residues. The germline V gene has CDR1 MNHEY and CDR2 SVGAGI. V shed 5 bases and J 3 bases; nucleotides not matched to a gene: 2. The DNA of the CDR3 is TGTGCCAGCAGTCCGGGACTAGCGGAAGAGACCCAGTACTTC. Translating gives CASSPGLAEETQYF.

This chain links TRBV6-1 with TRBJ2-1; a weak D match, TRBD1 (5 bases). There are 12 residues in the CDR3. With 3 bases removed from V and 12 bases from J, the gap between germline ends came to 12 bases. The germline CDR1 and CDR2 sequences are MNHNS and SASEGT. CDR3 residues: CASSDLKGVQFF. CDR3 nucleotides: TGTGCCAGCAGTGATTTAAAAGGGGTGCAGTTCTTC.

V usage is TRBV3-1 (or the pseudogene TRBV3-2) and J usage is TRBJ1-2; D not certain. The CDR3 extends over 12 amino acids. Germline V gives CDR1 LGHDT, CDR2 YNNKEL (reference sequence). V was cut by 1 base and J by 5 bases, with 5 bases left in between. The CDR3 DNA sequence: TGTGCCAGCAGCCAAGTTGAGTATGGCTACACCTTC. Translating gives CASSQVEYGYTF.

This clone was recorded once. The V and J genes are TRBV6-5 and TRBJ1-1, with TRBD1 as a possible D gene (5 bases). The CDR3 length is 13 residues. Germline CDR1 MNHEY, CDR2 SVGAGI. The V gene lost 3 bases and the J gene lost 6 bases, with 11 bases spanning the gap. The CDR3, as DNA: TGTGCCAGCAGTTATCCCGGAGGGGCTGAAGCTTTCTTT. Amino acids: CASSYPGGAEAFF.

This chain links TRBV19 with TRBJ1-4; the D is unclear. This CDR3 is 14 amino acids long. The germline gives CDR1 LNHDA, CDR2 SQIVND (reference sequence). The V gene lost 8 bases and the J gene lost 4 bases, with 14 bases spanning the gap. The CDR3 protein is CASWAVGSNEKLFF. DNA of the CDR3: TGTGCCAGTTGGGCCGTCGGGAGTAATGAAAAACTGTTTTTT.

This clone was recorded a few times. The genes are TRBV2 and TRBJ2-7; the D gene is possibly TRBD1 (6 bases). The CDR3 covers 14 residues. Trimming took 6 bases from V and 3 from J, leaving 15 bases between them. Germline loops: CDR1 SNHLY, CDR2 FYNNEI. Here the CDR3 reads CASRTRTASYEQYF. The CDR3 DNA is TGTGCCAGCAGGACTCGGACAGCGAGCTACGAGCAGTACTTC.

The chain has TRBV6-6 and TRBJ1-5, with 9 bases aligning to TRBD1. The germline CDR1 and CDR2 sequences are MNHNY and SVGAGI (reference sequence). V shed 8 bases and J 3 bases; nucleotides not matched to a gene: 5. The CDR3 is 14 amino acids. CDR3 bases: TGTGCCAGCGGCGGGACAGGGCCCAATCAGCCCCAGCATTTT. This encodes CASGGTGPNQPQHF.

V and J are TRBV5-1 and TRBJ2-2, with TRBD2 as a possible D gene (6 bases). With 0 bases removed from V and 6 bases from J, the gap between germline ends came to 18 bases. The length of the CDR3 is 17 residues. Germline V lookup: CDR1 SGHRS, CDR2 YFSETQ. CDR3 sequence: CASSLVELAGLAGELFF. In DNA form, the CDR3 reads TGCGCCAGCAGCTTGGTCGAACTAGCAGGGTTGGCCGGGGAGCTGTTTTTT.

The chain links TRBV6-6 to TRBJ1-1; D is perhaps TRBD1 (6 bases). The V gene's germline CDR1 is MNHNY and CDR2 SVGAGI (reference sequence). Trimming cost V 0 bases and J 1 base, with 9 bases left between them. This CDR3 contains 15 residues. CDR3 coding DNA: TGTGCCAGCAGTTACTCTTGGGACAAGAACACTGAAGCTTTCTTT. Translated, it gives CASSYSWDKNTEAFF.

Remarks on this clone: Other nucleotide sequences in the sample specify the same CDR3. The CDR3 loop reads CASSSTGPGNTIYF. DNA of the CDR3: TGTGCCAGCAGTTCAACAGGGCCAGGAAACACCATATATTTT. The chain uses TRBV6-5 and TRBJ1-3; tentatively, D is TRBD1 (6 bases). This CDR3 has 14 residues. V dropped 4 bases and J dropped 4 bases, with 11 bases sitting between them. The germline V gene has CDR1 MNHEY and CDR2 SVGAGI.

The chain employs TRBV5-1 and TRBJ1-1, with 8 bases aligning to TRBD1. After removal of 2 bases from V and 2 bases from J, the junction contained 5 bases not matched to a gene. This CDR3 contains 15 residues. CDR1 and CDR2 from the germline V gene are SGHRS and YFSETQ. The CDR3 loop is CASSFLGQGNTEAFF. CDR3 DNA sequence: TGCGCCAGCAGCTTTCTCGGACAGGGCAACACTGAAGCTTTCTTT.

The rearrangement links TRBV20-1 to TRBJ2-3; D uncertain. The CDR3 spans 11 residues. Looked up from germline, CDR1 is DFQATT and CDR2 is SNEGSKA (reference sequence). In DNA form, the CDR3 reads TGCAGGGAAACTTGGGCGTATACGCAGTATTTT. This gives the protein CRETWAYTQYF.

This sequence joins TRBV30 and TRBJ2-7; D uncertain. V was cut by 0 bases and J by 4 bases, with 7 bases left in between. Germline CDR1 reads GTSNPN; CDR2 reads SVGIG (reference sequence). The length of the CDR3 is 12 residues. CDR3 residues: CAWSVAAYEQYF. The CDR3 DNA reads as TGTGCCTGGAGTGTGGCGGCTTACGAGCAGTACTTC.

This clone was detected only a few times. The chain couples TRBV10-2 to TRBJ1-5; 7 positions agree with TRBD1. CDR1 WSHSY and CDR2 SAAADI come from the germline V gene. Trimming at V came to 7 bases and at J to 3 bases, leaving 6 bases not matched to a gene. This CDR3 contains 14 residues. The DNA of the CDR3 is TGCGCCAGCAACGAACAGGGGCTCAATCAGCCCCAGCATTTT. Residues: CASNEQGLNQPQHF.

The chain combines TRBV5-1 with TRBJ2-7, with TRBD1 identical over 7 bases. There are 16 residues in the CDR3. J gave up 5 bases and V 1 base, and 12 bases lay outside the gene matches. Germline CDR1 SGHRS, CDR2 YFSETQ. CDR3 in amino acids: CASSLSYTPQGDEQYF. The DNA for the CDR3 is TGCGCCAGCAGCTTGTCGTACACTCCGCAGGGGGACGAGCAGTACTTC. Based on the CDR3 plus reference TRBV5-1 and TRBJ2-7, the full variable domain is KAGVTQTPRYLIKTRGQQVTLSCSPISGHRSVSWYQQTPGQGLQFLFEYFSETQRNKGNFPGRFSGRQFSNSRSEMNVSTLELGDSALYLCASSLSYTPQGDEQYFGPGTRLTVT.

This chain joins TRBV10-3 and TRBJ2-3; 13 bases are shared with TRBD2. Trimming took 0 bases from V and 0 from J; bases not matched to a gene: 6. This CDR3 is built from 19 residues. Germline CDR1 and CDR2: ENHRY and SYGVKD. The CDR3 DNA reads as TGTGCCATCAGTGAGTCGATGACTAGCGGGAGGCGGAGCACAGATACGCAGTATTTT. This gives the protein CAISESMTSGRRSTDTQYF.

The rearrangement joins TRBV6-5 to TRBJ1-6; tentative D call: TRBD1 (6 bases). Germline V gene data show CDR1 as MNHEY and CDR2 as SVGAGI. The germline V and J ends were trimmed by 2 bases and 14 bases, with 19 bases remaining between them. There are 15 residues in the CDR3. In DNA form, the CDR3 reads TGTGCCAGCAGTTACGAAACCCACAGGGAGAAGGCCCTCCACTTT. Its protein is CASSYETHREKALHF.

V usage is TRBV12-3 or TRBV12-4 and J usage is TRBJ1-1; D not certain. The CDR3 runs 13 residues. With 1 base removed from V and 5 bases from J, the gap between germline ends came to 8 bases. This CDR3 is CASSLVRVTEAFF. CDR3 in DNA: TGTGCCAGCAGTTTAGTTCGGGTAACTGAAGCTTTCTTT.

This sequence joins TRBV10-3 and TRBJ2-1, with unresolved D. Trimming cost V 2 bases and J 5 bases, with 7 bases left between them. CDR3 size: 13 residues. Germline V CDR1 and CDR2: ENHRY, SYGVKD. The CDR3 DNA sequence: TGTGCCATCAGTGAGGGCCAAGACAATGAGCAGTTCTTC. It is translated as CAISEGQDNEQFF.